This TCR beta chain was profiled in a study of T cell repertoires and HLA-DP antigens. Study information: In vitro CD4+ alloreactivity was against HeLa-presented HLA-DP. One stimulator alloantigen differed from self by one groove amino acid; the other by ten. Regarding the study as a whole: Previously undetected clones averaged 36.3% and 50.6% against the two alleles respectively.

Regarding this clone: The antigen remains undetermined.

Generated by immunoSEQ multiplex PCR, the TCRdb table keeps only in-frame clones and is missing some. The sample lists about 73,000 clones, roughly 77% seen once, with more than 1.5% in the top ten. Source material: CD4+ T cells from PBMCs. The TCR comes from a man aged 55 to 70 in good health and CMV-seronegative.

The CDR3 sequence: CASRDTGDGETQYF. The CDR3 region has the DNA TGTGCCAGCAGAGACACAGGGGATGGGGAGACCCAGTACTTC. The V call is TRBV28, the J call TRBJ2-5; TRBD1 agrees at 7 bases. The germline CDR1 and CDR2 sequences are MDHEN and SYDVKM. Trimming at V came to 6 bases and at J to 5 bases, leaving 9 bases not matched to a gene. This CDR3 is built from 14 residues. The entire variable domain, with the rest obtained from reference TRBV28 and TRBJ2-5, is as follows: DVKVTQSSRYLVKRTGEKVFLECVQDMDHENMFWYRQDPGLGLRLIYFSYDVKMKEKGDIPEGYSVSREKKERFSLILESASTNQTSMYLCASRDTGDGETQYFGPGTRLLVL.